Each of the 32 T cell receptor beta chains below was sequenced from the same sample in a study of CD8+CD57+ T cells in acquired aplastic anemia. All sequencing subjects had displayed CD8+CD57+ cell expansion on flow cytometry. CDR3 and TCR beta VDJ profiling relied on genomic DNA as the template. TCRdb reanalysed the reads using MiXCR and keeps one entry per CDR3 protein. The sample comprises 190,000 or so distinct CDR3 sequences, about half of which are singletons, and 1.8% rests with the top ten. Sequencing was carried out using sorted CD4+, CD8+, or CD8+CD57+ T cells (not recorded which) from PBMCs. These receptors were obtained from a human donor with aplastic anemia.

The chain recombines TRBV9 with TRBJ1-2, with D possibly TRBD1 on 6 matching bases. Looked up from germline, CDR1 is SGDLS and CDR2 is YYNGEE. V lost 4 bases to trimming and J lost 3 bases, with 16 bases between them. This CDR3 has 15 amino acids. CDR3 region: CASSLDSPGDYGYTF. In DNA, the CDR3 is TGTGCCAGCAGCTTGGACAGCCCTGGGGACTATGGCTACACCTTC.

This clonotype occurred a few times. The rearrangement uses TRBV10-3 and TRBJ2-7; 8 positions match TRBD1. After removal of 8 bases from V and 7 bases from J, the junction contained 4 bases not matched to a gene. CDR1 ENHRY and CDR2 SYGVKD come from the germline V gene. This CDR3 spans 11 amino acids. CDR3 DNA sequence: TGTGCCATCGCCAGGGGGCTGGAGCAGTACTTC. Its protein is CAIARGLEQYF.

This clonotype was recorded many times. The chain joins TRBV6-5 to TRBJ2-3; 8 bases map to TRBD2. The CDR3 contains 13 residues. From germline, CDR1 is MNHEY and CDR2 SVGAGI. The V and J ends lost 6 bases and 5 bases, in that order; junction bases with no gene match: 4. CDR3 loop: CASRAGARDTQYF. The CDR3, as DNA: TGTGCCAGCAGAGCGGGAGCAAGAGATACGCAGTATTTT.

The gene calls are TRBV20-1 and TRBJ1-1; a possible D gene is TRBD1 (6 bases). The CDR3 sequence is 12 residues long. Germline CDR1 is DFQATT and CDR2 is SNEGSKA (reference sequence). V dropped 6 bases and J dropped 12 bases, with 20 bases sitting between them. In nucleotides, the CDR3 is TGCAGTGCGGGAGGGGGTTGGTCCGAAACTTTCTTT. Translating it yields CSAGGGWSETFF.

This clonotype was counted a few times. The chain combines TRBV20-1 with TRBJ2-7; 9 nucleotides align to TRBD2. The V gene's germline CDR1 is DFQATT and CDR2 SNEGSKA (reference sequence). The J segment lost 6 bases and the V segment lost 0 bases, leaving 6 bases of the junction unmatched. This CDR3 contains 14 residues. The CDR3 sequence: CSARDSAGGSEQYF. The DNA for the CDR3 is TGCAGTGCTAGAGATTCAGCGGGGGGCAGCGAGCAGTACTTC.

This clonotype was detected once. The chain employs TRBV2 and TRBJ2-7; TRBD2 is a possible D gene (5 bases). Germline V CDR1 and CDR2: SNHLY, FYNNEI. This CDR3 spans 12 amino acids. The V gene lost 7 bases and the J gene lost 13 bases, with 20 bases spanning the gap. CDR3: CASTRERHGQYF. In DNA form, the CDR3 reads TGTGCCAGCACCCGAGAGCGGCACGGGCAATACTTC.

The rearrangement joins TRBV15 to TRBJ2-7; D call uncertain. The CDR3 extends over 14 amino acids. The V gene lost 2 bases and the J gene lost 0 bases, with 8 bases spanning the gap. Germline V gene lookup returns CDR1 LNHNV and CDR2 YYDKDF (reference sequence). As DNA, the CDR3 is TGTGCCACCAGCAGACCCTCGGGCTCCTACGAGCAGTACTTC. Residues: CATSRPSGSYEQYF.

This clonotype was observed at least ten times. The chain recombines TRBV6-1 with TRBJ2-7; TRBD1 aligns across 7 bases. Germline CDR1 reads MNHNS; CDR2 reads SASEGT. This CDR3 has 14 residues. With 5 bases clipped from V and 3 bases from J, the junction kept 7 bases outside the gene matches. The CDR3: CASSRTGGNYEQYF. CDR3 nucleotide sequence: TGTGCCAGCAGTCGGACAGGTGGAAACTACGAGCAGTACTTC.

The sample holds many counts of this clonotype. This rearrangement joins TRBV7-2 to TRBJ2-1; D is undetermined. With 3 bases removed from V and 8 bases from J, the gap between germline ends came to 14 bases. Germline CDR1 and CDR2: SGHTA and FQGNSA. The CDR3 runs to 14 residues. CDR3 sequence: CASSLGIARDEQFF. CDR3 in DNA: TGTGCCAGCAGCTTGGGAATCGCGCGAGATGAGCAGTTCTTC.

CDR3 sequence: CASRREGRETQYF. The CDR3 DNA is TGTGCCAGTAGGAGGGAGGGCCGTGAGACCCAGTACTTC. The V gene is TRBV19, the J gene TRBJ2-5, with 7 positions matching TRBD2. This CDR3 has 13 residues. Looked up from germline, CDR1 is LNHDA and CDR2 is SQIVND (reference sequence). V shed 6 bases and J 5 bases; nucleotides not matched to a gene: 6. The complete variable domain, with remaining parts taken from reference TRBV19 and TRBJ2-5, reads DGGITQSPKYLFRKEGQNVTLSCEQNLNHDAMYWYRQDPGQGLRLIYYSQIVNDFQKGDIAEGYSVSREKKESFPLTVTSAQKNPTAFYLCASRREGRETQYFGPGTRLLVL.

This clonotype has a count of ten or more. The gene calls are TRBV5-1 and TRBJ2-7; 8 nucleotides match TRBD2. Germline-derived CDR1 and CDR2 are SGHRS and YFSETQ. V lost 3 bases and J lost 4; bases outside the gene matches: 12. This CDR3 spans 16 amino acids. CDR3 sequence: CASSWGLDSGGYEQYF. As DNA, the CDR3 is TGCGCCAGCAGCTGGGGACTAGATTCCGGGGGGTACGAGCAGTACTTC.

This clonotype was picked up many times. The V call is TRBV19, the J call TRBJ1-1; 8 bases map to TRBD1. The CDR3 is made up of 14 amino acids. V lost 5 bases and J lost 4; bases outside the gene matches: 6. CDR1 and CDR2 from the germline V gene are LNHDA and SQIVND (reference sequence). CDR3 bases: TGTGCCAGTAGTCCAGGACAGGGATTCACTGAAGCTTTCTTT. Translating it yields CASSPGQGFTEAFF. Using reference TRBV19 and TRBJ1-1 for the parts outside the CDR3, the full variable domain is DGGITQSPKYLFRKEGQNVTLSCEQNLNHDAMYWYRQDPGQGLRLIYYSQIVNDFQKGDIAEGYSVSREKKESFPLTVTSAQKNPTAFYLCASSPGQGFTEAFFGQGTRLTVV.

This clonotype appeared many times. The CDR3 coding sequence is TGCAGTGCTAGAGATTTGGAAAAACTGTTTTTT. It is translated as CSARDLEKLFF. This chain uses TRBV20-1 with TRBJ1-4; no reliable D call. Trimming left V 0 bases short and J 8 bases short, with 4 bases between. Germline V gives CDR1 DFQATT, CDR2 SNEGSKA (reference sequence). This CDR3 is built from 11 residues.

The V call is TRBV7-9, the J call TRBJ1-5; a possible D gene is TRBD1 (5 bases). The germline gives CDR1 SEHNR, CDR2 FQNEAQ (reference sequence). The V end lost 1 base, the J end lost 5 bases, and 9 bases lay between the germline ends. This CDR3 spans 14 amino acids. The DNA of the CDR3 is TGTGCCAGCAGCTTAGAGGCAGGGCATCAGCCCCAGCATTTT. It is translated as CASSLEAGHQPQHF.

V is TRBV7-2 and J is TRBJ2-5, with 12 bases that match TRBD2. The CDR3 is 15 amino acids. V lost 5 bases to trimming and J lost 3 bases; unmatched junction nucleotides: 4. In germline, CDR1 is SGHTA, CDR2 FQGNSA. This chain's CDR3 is CASSPLAGGEETQYF. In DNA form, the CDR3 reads TGTGCCAGCAGCCCCCTAGCGGGAGGGGAAGAGACCCAGTACTTC.

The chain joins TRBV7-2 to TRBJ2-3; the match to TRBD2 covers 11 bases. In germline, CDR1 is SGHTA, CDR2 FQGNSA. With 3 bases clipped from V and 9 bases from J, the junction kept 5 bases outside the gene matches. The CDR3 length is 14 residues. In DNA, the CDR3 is TGTGCCAGCAGCTTGGCGACTAGCGGGAAAACGCAGTATTTT. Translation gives CASSLATSGKTQYF.

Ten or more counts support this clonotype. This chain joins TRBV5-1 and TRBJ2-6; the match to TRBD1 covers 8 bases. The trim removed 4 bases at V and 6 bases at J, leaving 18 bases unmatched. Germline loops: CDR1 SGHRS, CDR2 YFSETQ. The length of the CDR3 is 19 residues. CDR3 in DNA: TGCGCCAGCAGCCTGGATGGGACAGGATCCCCTTTTGAGGCCAACGTCCTGACTTTC. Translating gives CASSLDGTGSPFEANVLTF.

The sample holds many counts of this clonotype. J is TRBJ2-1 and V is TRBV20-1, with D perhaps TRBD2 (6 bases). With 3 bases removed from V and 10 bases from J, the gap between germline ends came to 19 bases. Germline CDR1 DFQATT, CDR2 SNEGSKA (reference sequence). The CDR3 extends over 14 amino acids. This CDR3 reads CSASETGVKREQFF. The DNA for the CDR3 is TGCAGTGCTAGCGAGACGGGGGTAAAACGGGAGCAGTTCTTC.

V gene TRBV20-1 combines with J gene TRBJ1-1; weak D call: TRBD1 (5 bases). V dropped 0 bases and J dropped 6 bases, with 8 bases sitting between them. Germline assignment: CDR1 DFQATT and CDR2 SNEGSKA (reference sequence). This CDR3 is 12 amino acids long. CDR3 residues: CSAREPGPEAFF. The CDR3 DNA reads TGCAGTGCTAGAGAGCCGGGACCTGAAGCTTTCTTT.

Written as DNA, the CDR3 is TGTGCCAGCAGCCAAGCGCGCAGTCCTCAACTAGATTTTGAGCAGTTCTTC. It specifies CASSQARSPQLDFEQFF. This chain joins TRBV14 and TRBJ2-1; possible D gene TRBD2, 5 bases. The CDR3 length is 17 residues. The V end was cut by 1 base, the J end by 9 bases, with 22 bases between. Germline CDR1 SGHDN, CDR2 FVKESK.

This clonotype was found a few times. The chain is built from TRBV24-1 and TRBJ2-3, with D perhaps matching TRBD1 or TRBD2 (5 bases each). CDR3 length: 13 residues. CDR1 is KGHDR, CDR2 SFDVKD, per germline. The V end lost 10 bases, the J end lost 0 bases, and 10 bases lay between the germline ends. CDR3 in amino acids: CATGTDSTDTQYF. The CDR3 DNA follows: TGTGCCACAGGGACGGATAGCACAGATACGCAGTATTTT.

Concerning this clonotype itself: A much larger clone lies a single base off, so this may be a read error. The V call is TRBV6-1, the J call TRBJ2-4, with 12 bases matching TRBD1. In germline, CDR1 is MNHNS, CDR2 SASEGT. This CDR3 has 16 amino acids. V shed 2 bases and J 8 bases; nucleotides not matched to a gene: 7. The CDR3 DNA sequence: TGTGCCAGCAGTGAAATGGGACAGGGGGCTTTAGACATTCAGTACTTC. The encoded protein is CASSEMGQGALDIQYF.

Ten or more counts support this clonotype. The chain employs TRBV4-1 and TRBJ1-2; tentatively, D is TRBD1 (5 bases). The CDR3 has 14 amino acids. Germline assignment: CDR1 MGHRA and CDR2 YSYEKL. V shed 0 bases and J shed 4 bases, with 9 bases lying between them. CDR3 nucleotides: TGCGCCAGCAGCCAAGAGTCAGGGATCTATGGCTACACCTTC. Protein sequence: CASSQESGIYGYTF.

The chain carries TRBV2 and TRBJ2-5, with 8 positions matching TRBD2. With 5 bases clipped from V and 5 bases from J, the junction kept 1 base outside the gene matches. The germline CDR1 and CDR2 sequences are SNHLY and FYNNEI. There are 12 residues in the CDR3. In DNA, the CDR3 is TGTGCCAGCAGTCGGGGGGGTGAGACCCAGTACTTC. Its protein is CASSRGGETQYF.

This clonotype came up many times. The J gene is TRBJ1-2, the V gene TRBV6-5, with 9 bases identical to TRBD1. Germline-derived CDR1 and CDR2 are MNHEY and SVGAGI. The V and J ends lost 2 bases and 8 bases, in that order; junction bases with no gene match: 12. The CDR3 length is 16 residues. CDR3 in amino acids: CASSYLTIGQGKGYTF. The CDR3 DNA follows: TGTGCCAGCAGTTACCTGACCATCGGACAGGGGAAAGGCTACACCTTC.

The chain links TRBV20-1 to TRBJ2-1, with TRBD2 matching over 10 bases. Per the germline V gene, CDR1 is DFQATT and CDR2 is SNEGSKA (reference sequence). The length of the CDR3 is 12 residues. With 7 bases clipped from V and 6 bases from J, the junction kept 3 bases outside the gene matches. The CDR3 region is CSGVAGGNEQFF. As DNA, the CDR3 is TGCAGTGGAGTAGCGGGAGGCAATGAGCAGTTCTTC.

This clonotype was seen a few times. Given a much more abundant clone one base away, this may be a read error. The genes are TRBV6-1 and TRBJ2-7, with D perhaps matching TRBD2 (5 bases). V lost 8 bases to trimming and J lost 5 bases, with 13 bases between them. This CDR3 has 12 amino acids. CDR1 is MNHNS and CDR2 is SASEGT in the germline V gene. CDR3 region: CASRQGGHEQYF. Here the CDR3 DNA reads TGTGCCAGCCGCCAAGGAGGCCACGAGCAGTACTTC.

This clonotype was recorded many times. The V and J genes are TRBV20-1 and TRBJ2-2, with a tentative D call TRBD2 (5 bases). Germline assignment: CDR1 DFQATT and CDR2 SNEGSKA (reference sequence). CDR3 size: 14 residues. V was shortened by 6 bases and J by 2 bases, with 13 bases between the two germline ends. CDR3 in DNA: TGCAGTGCACGTGAGGGTTCCAACACCGGGGAGCTGTTTTTT. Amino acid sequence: CSAREGSNTGELFF.

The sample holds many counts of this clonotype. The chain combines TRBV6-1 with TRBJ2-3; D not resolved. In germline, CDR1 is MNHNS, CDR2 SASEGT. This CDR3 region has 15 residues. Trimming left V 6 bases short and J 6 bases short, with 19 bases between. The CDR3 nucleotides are TGTGCCAGCAGGCCCGTGGGATCGTTTCCGGATACGCAGTATTTT. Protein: CASRPVGSFPDTQYF.

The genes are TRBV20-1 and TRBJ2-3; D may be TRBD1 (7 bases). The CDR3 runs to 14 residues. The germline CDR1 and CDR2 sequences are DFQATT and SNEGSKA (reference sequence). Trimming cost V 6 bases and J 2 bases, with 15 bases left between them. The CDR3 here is CSAPGDSYTDTQYF. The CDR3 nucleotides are TGCAGTGCCCCGGGGGACAGCTACACAGATACGCAGTATTTT.

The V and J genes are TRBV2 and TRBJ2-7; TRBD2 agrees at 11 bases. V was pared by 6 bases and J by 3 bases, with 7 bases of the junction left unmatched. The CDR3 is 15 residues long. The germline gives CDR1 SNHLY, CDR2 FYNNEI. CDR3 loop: CASSYAGTSGYEQYF. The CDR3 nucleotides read TGTGCCAGCAGCTACGCCGGGACTAGCGGCTACGAGCAGTACTTC.

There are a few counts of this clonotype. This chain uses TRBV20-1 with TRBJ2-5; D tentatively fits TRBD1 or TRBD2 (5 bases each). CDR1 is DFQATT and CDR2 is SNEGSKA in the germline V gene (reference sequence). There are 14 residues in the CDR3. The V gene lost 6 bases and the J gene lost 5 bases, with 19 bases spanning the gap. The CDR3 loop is CSARGLGEWETQYF. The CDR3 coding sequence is TGCAGTGCCCGCGGTCTGGGGGAGTGGGAGACCCAGTACTTC.